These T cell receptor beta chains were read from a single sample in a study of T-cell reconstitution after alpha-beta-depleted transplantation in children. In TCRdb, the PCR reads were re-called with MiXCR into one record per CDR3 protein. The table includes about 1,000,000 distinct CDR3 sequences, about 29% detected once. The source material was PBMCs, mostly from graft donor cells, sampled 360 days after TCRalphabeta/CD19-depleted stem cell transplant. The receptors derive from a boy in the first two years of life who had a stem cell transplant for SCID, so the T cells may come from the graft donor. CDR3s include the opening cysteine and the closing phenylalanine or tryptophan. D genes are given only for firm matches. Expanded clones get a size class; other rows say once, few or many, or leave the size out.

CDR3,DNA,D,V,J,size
CSVEGPGGVTDTQYF,TGCAGCGTTGAAGGTCCAGGGGGCGTGACAGATACGCAGTATTTT,TRBD1,TRBV29-1,TRBJ2-3,few
CASTPWGRNEQFF,TGCGCCAGCACCCCATGGGGACGGAATGAGCAGTTCTTC,-,TRBV5-1,TRBJ2-1,-
CASSRSFNRYGTEAFF,TGTGCCAGCAGTAGATCCTTCAACAGGTATGGGACTGAAGCTTTCTTT,-,TRBV27,TRBJ1-1,few
CASSLSLPARGNEQFF,TGTGCCAGCAGTCTTTCTCTCCCGGCAAGGGGGAATGAGCAGTTCTTC,-,TRBV6-1,TRBJ2-1,-
CSARSLDRDLLSYEQYF,TGCAGTGCTAGATCCCTTGACAGGGATCTGCTCTCCTACGAGCAGTACTTC,TRBD1,TRBV20-1,TRBJ2-7,few
CASSSSQIKRDTQYF,TGTGCCAGCAGTTCGTCGCAGATTAAGCGGGATACGCAGTATTTT,-,TRBV28,TRBJ2-3,-
CASRYTGGHGELFF,TGTGCCAGCAGGTACACAGGGGGCCACGGGGAGCTGTTTTTT,TRBD1,TRBV12-3/TRBV12-4,TRBJ2-2,-
CSVTSSYNEQFF,TGCAGCGTCACTAGCTCCTACAATGAGCAGTTCTTC,-,TRBV29-1,TRBJ2-1,-
CASSLLKLAGGSTDTQYF,TGTGCCAGCAGTTTACTAAAACTAGCGGGGGGTTCCACAGATACGCAGTATTTT,TRBD2,TRBV28,TRBJ2-3,once
CASSLSVRGMGTQYF,TGTGCCAGCAGCTTAAGCGTTCGGGGGATGGGGACCCAGTACTTC,-,TRBV7-9,TRBJ2-5,once
CASSLARGGELFF,TGTGCCAGCAGCTTAGCGCGGGGCGGGGAGCTGTTTTTT,-,TRBV12-3/TRBV12-4,TRBJ2-2,many
CASSPRRGTNPYEQYF,TGCGCCAGCAGCCCGAGGAGAGGGACAAACCCCTACGAGCAGTACTTC,-,TRBV5-1,TRBJ2-7,few
CSVEQGSHEQYF,TGCAGCGTTGAACAGGGAAGTCACGAGCAGTACTTC,-,TRBV29-1,TRBJ2-7,-
CASSLLQGAKVTQYF,TGTGCCAGCAGTCTCCTACAGGGTGCTAAGGTGACCCAGTACTTC,-,TRBV6-2/TRBV6-3,TRBJ2-5,-
CASSSDLEQFF,TGCGCCAGCAGCTCCGACCTAGAGCAGTTCTTC,-,TRBV5-1,TRBJ2-1,-
CASSESSAPTDTQYF,TGTGCCAGCAGTGAAAGCAGCGCCCCCACAGATACGCAGTATTTT,-,TRBV2,TRBJ2-3,-
CASTETGANVLTF,TGTGCCAGCACCGAAACTGGGGCCAACGTCCTGACTTTC,-,TRBV6-1,TRBJ2-6,few
CASSYDGVTDTQYF,TGTGCCAGCAGTTACGACGGGGTCACAGATACGCAGTATTTT,-,TRBV6-5,TRBJ2-3,-
CASRVWDLITNEQFF,TGTGCCAGCAGGGTATGGGACCTAATAACCAATGAGCAGTTCTTC,-,TRBV7-2,TRBJ2-1,few
CASEGTGMQGNEQFF,TGCGCCAGCGAAGGAACAGGGATGCAGGGCAATGAGCAGTTCTTC,-,TRBV5-1,TRBJ2-1,-
CASSVTGFSGNTIYF,TGTGCCAGCAGCGTGACAGGATTCTCTGGAAACACCATATATTTT,-,TRBV9,TRBJ1-3,-
CASSPPPPNEKLFF,TGTGCCAGCAGTCCCCCTCCCCCTAATGAAAAACTGTTTTTT,-,TRBV28,TRBJ1-4,-